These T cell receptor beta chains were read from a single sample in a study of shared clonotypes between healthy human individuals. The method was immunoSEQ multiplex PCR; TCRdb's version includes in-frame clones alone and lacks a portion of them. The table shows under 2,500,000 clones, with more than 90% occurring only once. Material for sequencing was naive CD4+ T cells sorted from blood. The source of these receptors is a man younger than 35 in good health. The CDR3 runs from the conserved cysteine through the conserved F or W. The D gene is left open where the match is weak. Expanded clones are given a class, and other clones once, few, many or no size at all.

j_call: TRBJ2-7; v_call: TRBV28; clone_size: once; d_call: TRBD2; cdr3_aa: CALGRREGRVEQYF; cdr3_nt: TGTGCTCTAGGTCGGCGGGAGGGCCGAGTCGAGCAGTACTTC
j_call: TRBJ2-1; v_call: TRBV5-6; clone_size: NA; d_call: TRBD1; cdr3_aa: CASGTGGVGQFF; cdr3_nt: TGTGCCAGCGGCACAGGGGGCGTTGGGCAGTTCTTC
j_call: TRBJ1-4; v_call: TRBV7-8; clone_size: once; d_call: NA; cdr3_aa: CASSPQTGVIKGTNEKLFF; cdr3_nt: TGTGCCAGCAGCCCCCAAACCGGGGTGATCAAGGGAACTAATGAAAAACTGTTTTTT
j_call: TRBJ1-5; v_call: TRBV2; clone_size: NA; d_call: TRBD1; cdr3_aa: CATTGEGNQPQHF; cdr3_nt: TGTGCTACCACAGGGGAGGGCAATCAGCCCCAGCATTTT
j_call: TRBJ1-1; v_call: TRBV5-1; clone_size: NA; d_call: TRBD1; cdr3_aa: CASSLANRGPLTEAFF; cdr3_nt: TGCGCCAGCAGCTTGGCCAACAGGGGCCCTTTGACTGAAGCTTTCTTT
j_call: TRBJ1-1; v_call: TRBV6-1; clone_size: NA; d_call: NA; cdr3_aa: CASRKKTENTEAFF; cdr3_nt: TGTGCCAGCAGGAAAAAGACAGAGAACACTGAAGCTTTCTTT
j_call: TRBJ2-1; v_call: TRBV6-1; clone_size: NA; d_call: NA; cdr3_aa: CASRGTFYNEQFF; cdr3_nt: TGTGCCAGCAGAGGGACCTTCTACAATGAGCAGTTCTTC
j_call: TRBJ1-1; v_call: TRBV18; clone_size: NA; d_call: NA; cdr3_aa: CASSSQMNTEAFF; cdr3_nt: TGTGCCAGCTCATCCCAAATGAACACTGAAGCTTTCTTT
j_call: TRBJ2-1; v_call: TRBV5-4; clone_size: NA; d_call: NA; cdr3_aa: CASSFGLQSSYNEQFF; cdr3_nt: TGTGCCAGCAGCTTCGGTCTCCAGAGCTCCTACAATGAGCAGTTCTTC
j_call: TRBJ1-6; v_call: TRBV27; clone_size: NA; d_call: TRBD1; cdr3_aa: CASRPVDRDDSPLHF; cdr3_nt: TGTGCCAGCCGCCCGGTGGACAGGGATGACTCACCCCTCCACTTT
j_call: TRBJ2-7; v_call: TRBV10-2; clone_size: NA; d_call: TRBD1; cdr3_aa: CATSPKLGQGKSYEQYF; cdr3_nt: TGCGCCACTTCGCCCAAACTAGGACAGGGTAAATCCTACGAGCAGTACTTC
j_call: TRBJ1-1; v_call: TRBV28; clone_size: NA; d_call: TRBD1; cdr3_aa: CAIKIGGVSTEAFF; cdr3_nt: TGTGCCATCAAAATAGGGGGCGTGAGCACTGAAGCTTTCTTT
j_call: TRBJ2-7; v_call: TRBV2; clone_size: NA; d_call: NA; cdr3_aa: CASRGWERSSYEQYF; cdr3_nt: TGTGCCAGCAGGGGATGGGAAAGGAGCTCCTACGAGCAGTACTTC
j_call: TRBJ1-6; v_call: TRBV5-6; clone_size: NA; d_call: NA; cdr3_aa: CASSPGNSPLHF; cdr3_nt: TGTGCCAGCAGCCCCGGTAATTCACCCCTCCACTTT
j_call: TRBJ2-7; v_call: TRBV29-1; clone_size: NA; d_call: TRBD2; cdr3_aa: CSVLAGGSSYEQYF; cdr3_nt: TGCAGCGTTTTAGCGGGAGGGTCGTCCTACGAGCAGTACTTC
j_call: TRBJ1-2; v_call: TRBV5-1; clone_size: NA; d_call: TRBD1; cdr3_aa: CASSLDRVYGYTF; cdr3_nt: TGCGCCAGCAGCCTGGACAGGGTATACGGCTACACCTTC
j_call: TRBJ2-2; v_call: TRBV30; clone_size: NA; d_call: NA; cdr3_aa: CAWRTTGNTGELFF; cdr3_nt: TGTGCCTGGAGGACCACAGGGAACACCGGGGAGCTGTTTTTT
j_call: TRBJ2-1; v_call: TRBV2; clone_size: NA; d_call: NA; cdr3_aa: CASTPDRGNEQFF; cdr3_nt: TGTGCCAGCACCCCGGACCGTGGCAATGAGCAGTTCTTC
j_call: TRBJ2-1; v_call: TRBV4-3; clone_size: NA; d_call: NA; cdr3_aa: CASSQGTRPNEQFF; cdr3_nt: TGCGCCAGCAGCCAAGGTACTAGACCCAATGAGCAGTTCTTC
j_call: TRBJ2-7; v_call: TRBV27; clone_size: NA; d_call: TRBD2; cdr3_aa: CASSLMASGSSTYEQYF; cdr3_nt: TGTGCCAGCAGTTTAATGGCTAGCGGGAGCTCTACCTACGAGCAGTACTTC
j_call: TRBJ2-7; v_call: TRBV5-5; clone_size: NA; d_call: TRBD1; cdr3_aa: CASSFGGTGIYYEQYF; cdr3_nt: TGTGCCAGCAGCTTTGGAGGGACAGGGATTTACTACGAGCAGTACTTC
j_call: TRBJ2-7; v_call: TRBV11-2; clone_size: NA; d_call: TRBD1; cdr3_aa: CASSTGASYQQYF; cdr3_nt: TGTGCCAGCAGCACAGGGGCCTCCTACCAGCAGTACTTC
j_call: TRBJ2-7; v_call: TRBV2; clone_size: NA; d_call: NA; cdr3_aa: CASSPRGRGSYEQYF; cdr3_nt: TGTGCCAGCAGTCCGCGGGGGAGGGGGTCCTACGAGCAGTACTTC
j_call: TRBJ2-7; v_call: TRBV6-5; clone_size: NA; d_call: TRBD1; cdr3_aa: CASNPGQGRNEQYF; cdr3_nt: TGTGCCAGCAACCCCGGACAGGGGAGGAACGAGCAGTACTTC